The 20 T cell receptor beta chains reported below all come from one sample, sequenced in a study of identical twins. TCRdb processed the 5' RACE reads anew with MiXCR; each CDR3 protein has one entry. The sample lists about 520,000 distinct CDR3 sequences; 20% to 25% were seen once. These data were likewise used in another study, on T cells expressing NK-cell markers.

The source material was CD4+ T cells sorted from blood. These receptors were taken from a woman between 18 and 29 years old in good health.

The chain joins TRBV5-1 to TRBJ2-2, with D perhaps TRBD1 (5 bases). The CDR3 contains 15 residues. V lost 2 bases to trimming and J lost 5 bases, with 13 bases between them. Germline V gene lookup returns CDR1 SGHRS and CDR2 YFSETQ. The CDR3 protein is CASSLLGAGTGELFF. As DNA, the CDR3 is TGCGCCAGCAGCTTATTAGGGGCAGGTACCGGGGAGCTGTTTTTT.

This clonotype was counted at least ten times. This chain uses TRBV29-1 with TRBJ1-1; TRBD1 is a possible D gene (6 bases). The CDR3 is 10 amino acids. Germline V lookup: CDR1 SQVTM, CDR2 ANQGSEA. V lost 5 bases, J lost 7 bases, and 8 bases lay in between. This CDR3 reads CSVRTVEAFF. In nucleotides, the CDR3 is TGCAGCGTTCGGACAGTTGAAGCTTTCTTT.

This chain joins TRBV9 and TRBJ2-7; D is ambiguous. The CDR3 has 13 residues. The germline gives CDR1 SGDLS, CDR2 YYNGEE. Trimming removed 4 bases at V and 0 bases at J, with 8 bases between. The CDR3 coding sequence is TGTGCCAGCAGCCCCCACGCCTCCTACGAGCAGTACTTC. Its translation is CASSPHASYEQYF.

Many counts were recorded for this clonotype. The V and J genes are TRBV12-3 or TRBV12-4 and TRBJ1-3; TRBD1 is a possible D gene (5 bases). Trimming took 3 bases from V and 4 from J, leaving 10 bases between them. This CDR3 comprises 14 residues. The CDR3 nucleotides are TGTGCCAGCAGTTTCCAGGGCGGCGGAAACACCATATATTTT. Protein sequence: CASSFQGGGNTIYF.

This clonotype was found a few times. The chain combines TRBV5-1 with TRBJ2-7; 7 bases fit TRBD1. Trimming took 4 bases from V and 6 from J; bases not matched to a gene: 7. The CDR3 extends over 13 amino acids. The germline V gene encodes CDR1 SGHRS and CDR2 YFSETQ. DNA for the CDR3: TGCGCCAGCAGCAGTGGGACAGAACGCGAGCAGTACTTC. Protein product: CASSSGTEREQYF. The full variable domain, in which reference TRBV5-1 and TRBJ2-7 provide the parts outside the CDR3, is KAGVTQTPRYLIKTRGQQVTLSCSPISGHRSVSWYQQTPGQGLQFLFEYFSETQRNKGNFPGRFSGRQFSNSRSEMNVSTLELGDSALYLCASSSGTEREQYFGPGTRLTVT.

The table lists this clonotype with a few counts. The V gene is TRBV6-1, the J gene TRBJ1-5, with D maybe TRBD1 (6 bases). Germline V gives CDR1 MNHNS, CDR2 SASEGT. This CDR3 spans 19 amino acids. Trimming shortened V by 6 bases and J by 0 bases, and 24 bases separated the two germline ends. The CDR3: CASRPRDTKSAYSNQPQHF. The CDR3 DNA is TGTGCCAGCAGGCCCCGGGACACTAAGAGTGCTTATAGCAATCAGCCCCAGCATTTT.

The rearrangement links TRBV20-1 to TRBJ2-1; the D is unclear. V was shortened by 5 bases and J by 0 bases, with 14 bases between the two germline ends. In germline, CDR1 is DFQATT, CDR2 SNEGSKA (reference sequence). The CDR3 is made up of 15 amino acids. The CDR3 reads CSASETASSYNEQFF. The CDR3 nucleotides are TGCAGTGCTTCCGAGACTGCTAGCTCCTACAATGAGCAGTTCTTC.

The chain has TRBV5-6 and TRBJ2-5; possible D gene TRBD2, 5 bases. Germline assignment: CDR1 SGHDT and CDR2 YYEEEE. V dropped 4 bases and J dropped 5 bases, with 18 bases sitting between them. This CDR3 is built from 15 residues. CDR3 protein: CASSPGGSMRETQYF. Written as DNA, the CDR3 is TGTGCCAGCAGCCCGGGTGGGAGCATGCGCGAGACCCAGTACTTC.

This clonotype was recorded a few times. This chain joins TRBV20-1 and TRBJ2-2; weak D call: TRBD1 (6 bases). The CDR3 covers 15 residues. V lost 0 bases to trimming and J lost 5 bases, with 13 bases between them. From germline, CDR1 is DFQATT and CDR2 SNEGSKA (reference sequence). The CDR3 is CSARDRVGATGELFF. In DNA, the CDR3 is TGCAGTGCTAGAGACCGGGTGGGGGCAACCGGGGAGCTGTTTTTT.

This clonotype was seen only a few times. The CDR3 DNA reads TGTGCCAGCAGTCATAGTAGGGATGATCAGCCCCAGCATTTT. It codes for CASSHSRDDQPQHF. The chain couples TRBV12-3 or TRBV12-4 to TRBJ1-5, with unresolved D. Trimming took 5 bases from V and 5 from J, leaving 13 bases between them. This CDR3 has 14 amino acids.

This clonotype was picked up a small number of times. V usage is TRBV12-3 or TRBV12-4 and J usage is TRBJ1-1, with D tentatively TRBD1 (5 bases). Trimming stripped 5 bases from V and 4 bases from J, with 14 bases between. This CDR3 has 14 amino acids. CDR3 loop: CASSAGGTTTEAFF. Written as DNA, the CDR3 is TGTGCCAGCAGTGCCGGGGGGACTACCACTGAAGCTTTCTTT.

This sequence joins TRBV5-5 and TRBJ2-3; possibly TRBD1 or TRBD2 for D (5 bases each). The CDR3 spans 14 residues. V shed 2 bases and J shed 4 bases, with 11 bases lying between them. CDR1 SGHKS and CDR2 YYEKEE come from the germline V gene (reference sequence). The CDR3 bases are TGTGCCAGCAGCTTTGGGGGTTTGGCAGATACGCAGTATTTT. Translating gives CASSFGGLADTQYF.

This clonotype has ten or more counts. Mismatch with germline at one junction end may stem from a read error. V usage is TRBV12-3 or TRBV12-4 and J usage is TRBJ2-5, with 12 bases aligning to TRBD2. CDR3 length equals 14 residues. The CDR3 is CASMTSGGQEAQYF. The DNA of the CDR3 is TGTGCCAGCATGACTAGCGGGGGCCAAGAGGCCCAGTACTTC.

J is TRBJ2-3 and V is TRBV7-2; the match to TRBD2 covers 12 bases. J was trimmed by 11 bases and V by 4 bases; bases with no gene match: 10. The CDR3 has 15 residues. Germline CDR1 and CDR2: SGHTA and FQGNSA. CDR3 loop: CASSSRTSGEMGQYF. The CDR3 bases are TGTGCCAGCAGCTCCCGGACTAGCGGGGAGATGGGGCAGTATTTT. The entire variable domain, with the rest obtained from reference TRBV7-2 and TRBJ2-3, is as follows: GAGVSQSPSNKVTEKGKDVELRCDPISGHTALYWYRQSLGQGLEFLIYFQGNSAPDKSGLPSDRFSAERTGGSVSTLTIQRTQQEDSAVYLCASSSRTSGEMGQYFGPGTRLTVL.

This chain links TRBV18 with TRBJ2-7, with 7 bases matching TRBD1. The CDR3 sequence is 14 residues long. The germline V gene encodes CDR1 KGHSH and CDR2 LQKENI. After removal of 2 bases from V and 2 bases from J, the junction contained 3 bases not matched to a gene. CDR3 protein: CASSPETGTYEQYF. The CDR3 DNA reads TGTGCCAGCTCACCAGAGACAGGGACCTACGAGCAGTACTTC.

The chain has TRBV5-1 and TRBJ1-1; D perhaps matches TRBD1 (6 bases). Germline V gene data show CDR1 as SGHRS and CDR2 as YFSETQ. This CDR3 comprises 17 residues. Deletions cut 0 bases from V and 0 bases from J, with 15 bases between. In DNA form, the CDR3 reads TGCGCCAGCAGCTTGGCAGGGGCTCCTCTCATGAACACTGAAGCTTTCTTT. It codes for CASSLAGAPLMNTEAFF.

The rearrangement links TRBV7-2 to TRBJ2-7; D unclear. CDR3 length: 15 amino acids. Germline V gene sequence: CDR1 SGHTA, CDR2 FQGNSA. V was pared by 3 bases and J by 5 bases, with 17 bases between. The DNA of the CDR3 is TGTGCCAGCAGCTTGACCCGGATCCTAAGGAACGAGCAGTACTTC. It yields the protein CASSLTRILRNEQYF.

V is TRBV20-1 and J is TRBJ2-7; TRBD2 might be the D (5 bases). The CDR3 has 14 amino acids. Between the trimmed V and J ends, which lost 0 bases and 4 bases, there was a span of 13 bases. Germline V gives CDR1 DFQATT, CDR2 SNEGSKA (reference sequence). The CDR3 protein is CSARDPGLFYEQYF. The CDR3 bases are TGCAGTGCTAGAGATCCAGGACTGTTTTACGAGCAGTACTTC.

This chain connects TRBV20-1 to TRBJ2-1; TRBD2 agrees at 9 bases. The germline V gene encodes CDR1 DFQATT and CDR2 SNEGSKA (reference sequence). CDR3 size: 14 residues. The CDR3 loop reads CAANSGSSYNEQFF. The CDR3, as DNA: TGCGCGGCTAATAGCGGGAGCTCCTACAATGAGCAGTTCTTC.

This clonotype has only a few counts. This chain's CDR3 is CASSLESRLYGYTF. CDR3 nucleotides: TGTGCCAGCAGCTTAGAATCCAGGTTATATGGCTACACCTTC. This chain joins TRBV11-2 and TRBJ1-2; D is ambiguous. The CDR3 loop spans 14 amino acids. Between the trimmed V and J ends, which lost 0 bases and 5 bases, there was a span of 10 bases. The V gene's germline CDR1 is SGHAT and CDR2 FQNNGV.